This T cell receptor beta chain was recovered during a study of blood T cell repertoires in COVID-19. About the research overall: The United States, Italy and Spain supplied acute and convalescent COVID-19 samples. T cells, B-cell-depleted T cells, or PBMCs supplied cDNA or gDNA.

As handled by the study authors: Amplifying reference gene primers gave estimates of nucleated cell counts. TCRdb's table, derived via immunoSEQ multiplex PCR, lists solely in-frame clones and lacks some. V, J and clone size were drawn from that table, and D and trimming were deduced from the DNA. The data contain under 40,000 clones, 85% of them seen just once; the ten biggest clones take up about 15%. CDR1 and CDR2 (germline): SEHNR, FQNEAQ (reference sequence). V lost 4 bases and J lost 8, with 23 bases in between. CDR3 length: 16 amino acids. The genes are TRBV7-9 and TRBJ1-2; D is unclear. Specimen: peripheral blood. This TCR was recovered from a human donor with acute or convalescent COVID-19. The donor label of this sample is uncertain. The CDR3 protein is CASSSTAGSQVSGYTF. DNA for the CDR3: TGTGCCAGCAGCTCAACGGCAGGATCTCAAGTGAGCGGCTACACCTTC.